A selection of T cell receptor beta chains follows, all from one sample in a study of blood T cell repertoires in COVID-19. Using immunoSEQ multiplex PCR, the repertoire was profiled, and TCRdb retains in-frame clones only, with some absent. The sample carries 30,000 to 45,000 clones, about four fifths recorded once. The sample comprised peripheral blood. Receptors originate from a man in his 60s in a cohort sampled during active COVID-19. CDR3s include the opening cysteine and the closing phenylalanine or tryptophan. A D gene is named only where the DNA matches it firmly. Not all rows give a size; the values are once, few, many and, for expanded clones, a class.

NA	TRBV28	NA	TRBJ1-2	CASSLSWGQGGDYGYTF	TGTGCCAGCAGTTTATCTTGGGGTCAAGGGGGGGACTATGGCTACACCTTC
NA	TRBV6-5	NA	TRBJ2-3	CASSYSAFSTDTQYF	TGTGCCAGCAGTTACTCCGCGTTTAGCACAGATACGCAGTATTTT
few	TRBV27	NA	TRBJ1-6	CASSASGWEGSPLHF	TGTGCCAGCAGTGCCTCAGGGTGGGAGGGTTCACCCCTCCACTTT
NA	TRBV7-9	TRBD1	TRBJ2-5	CASSHQPGQGVETQYF	TGTGCCAGCAGCCACCAACCGGGACAGGGGGTAGAGACCCAGTACTTC
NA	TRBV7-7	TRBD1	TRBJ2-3	CASSLTGGPADTQYF	TGTGCCAGCAGCTTGACAGGGGGCCCCGCAGATACGCAGTATTTT
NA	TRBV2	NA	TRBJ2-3	CASIRNTDTQYF	TGTGCCAGCATCCGTAACACAGATACGCAGTATTTT
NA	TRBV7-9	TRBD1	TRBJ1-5	CASSYFPGQENNQPQHF	TGTGCCAGCAGCTACTTCCCGGGACAGGAGAACAATCAGCCCCAGCATTTT
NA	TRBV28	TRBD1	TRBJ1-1	CASRYRGNTEAFF	TGTGCCAGCAGATACAGGGGTAACACTGAAGCTTTCTTT
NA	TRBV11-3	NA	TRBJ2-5	CASSSGRAGTQYF	TGTGCCAGCAGCTCGGGACGAGCGGGGACCCAGTACTTC
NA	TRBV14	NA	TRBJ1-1	CASSQQGFVGGTEAFF	TGTGCCAGCAGCCAACAGGGTTTCGTAGGGGGCACTGAAGCTTTCTTT
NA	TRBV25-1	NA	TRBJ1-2	CASSAITGNYGYTF	TGTGCCAGCAGTGCCATCACAGGGAACTATGGCTACACCTTC
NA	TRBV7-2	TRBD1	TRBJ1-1	CASRPAGGTEAFF	TGTGCCAGCAGACCTGCAGGGGGCACTGAAGCTTTCTTT
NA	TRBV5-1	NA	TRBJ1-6	CASSSGGSYNSPLHF	TGCGCCAGCAGCTCGGGGGGGTCCTATAATTCACCCCTCCACTTT
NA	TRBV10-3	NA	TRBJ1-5	CAISPWISAEKGNQPQHF	TGTGCCATCAGTCCGTGGATCTCGGCGGAGAAGGGGAATCAGCCCCAGCATTTT
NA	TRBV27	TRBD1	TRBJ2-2	CASRSGTANTGELFF	TGTGCCAGCAGATCCGGGACAGCGAACACCGGGGAGCTGTTTTTT
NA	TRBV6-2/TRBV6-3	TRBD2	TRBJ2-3	CASSYPSGGSTQYF	TGTGCCAGCAGTTACCCTAGCGGGGGCAGTACGCAGTATTTT
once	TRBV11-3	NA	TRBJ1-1	CASSFGGEAFF	TGTGCCAGCAGCTTCGGTGGTGAAGCTTTCTTT
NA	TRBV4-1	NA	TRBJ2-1	CASSQDDRGEQFF	TGCGCCAGCAGCCAAGATGACCGGGGTGAGCAGTTCTTC
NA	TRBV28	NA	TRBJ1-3	CASSLSTGGGDTIYF	TGTGCCAGCAGTTTATCCACAGGCGGGGGGGACACCATATATTTT
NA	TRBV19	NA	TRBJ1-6	CATNAPGLNSPLHF	TGTGCCACCAACGCCCCGGGACTTAATTCACCCCTCCACTTT
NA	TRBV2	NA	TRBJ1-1	CASSRTENTEAFF	TGTGCCAGCAGTCGGACAGAGAACACTGAAGCTTTCTTT
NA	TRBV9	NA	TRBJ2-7	CASSVTPSEAYEQYF	TGTGCCAGCAGCGTAACGCCCTCGGAGGCCTACGAGCAGTACTTC
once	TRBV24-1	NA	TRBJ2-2	CATSARGADTGELFF	TGTGCCACCAGCGCCCGGGGGGCAGACACCGGGGAGCTGTTTTTT
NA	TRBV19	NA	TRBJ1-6	CASSSQVLNYPGPLHF	TGTGCCAGTAGTAGCCAGGTCCTGAATTACCCCGGACCCCTCCACTTT